Here is one T cell receptor beta chain with its context. The CDR3 length is 15 residues. V lost 0 bases to trimming and J lost 5 bases, with 11 bases between them. Germline V gives CDR1 MGHRA, CDR2 YSYEKL. Both TCRalpha and TCRbeta chains were reverse transcribed with V-gene-specific primers. Amplification of TCRs used a constant-region primer and V-primer adapter for roughly 20 PCR cycles. TCRdb passed the reads through MiXCR, listing each CDR3 protein once. The sample includes tens of thousands of distinct CDR3 sequences, 20% to 25% of them seen just once. The entry originates in a study of low-dose radiotherapy and immunotherapy resistance in tumors. As to time point: after trial treatment. Noted treatment: LDRT plus nivolumab, ipilimumab, low-dose cyclophosphamide and aspirin (RACIN trial). The therapy administered to donors comprised nivolumab, ipilimumab, aspirin, low-dose cyclophosphamide and low-dose radiotherapy.

This clonotype originated in a female donor with ovarian cancer. Sequencing used PBMCs, obtained after low-dose radiotherapy plus immunotherapy. The chain uses TRBV4-1 and TRBJ2-4; D is unclear. As DNA, the CDR3 is TGCGCCAGCAGCCAAGAAACGCCAGAGGAAAACATTCAGTACTTC. This sequence encodes CASSQETPEENIQYF.